This TCR beta chain was retrieved from a study of blood T cell repertoires in COVID-19. Study-wide context: The analysed material was cDNA or gDNA that came from T cells, B-cell-depleted T cells, or PBMCs.

Enrolled through a virtual design, the participants were between 18 and 89 years of age and came from 24 US areas. Participants had their cohort set by participant-reported clinical history. Recovery meant two consecutive negative NP/OP PCR tests, professional clearance, or resolved symptoms. The table lists this clone with a few counts. CDR3 length equals 17 residues. V shed 4 bases and J shed 3 bases, with 18 bases lying between them. The germline V gene encodes CDR1 MDHEN and CDR2 SYDVKM. Profiled with immunoSEQ multiplex PCR; TCRdb holds only in-frame clones, not every one. Among about 250,000 clones listed, over 75% were seen once.

The clonotype was recovered from a woman between 18 and 30 years old who had recovered from COVID-19. Sequencing was carried out using PBMCs or T cells enriched from blood (not recorded which). V and J are TRBV28 and TRBJ1-4; a possible D gene is TRBD1 (6 bases). CDR3 DNA: TGTGCCAGCAGTTCCATATGGACCCAGGGGCCTAATGAAAAACTGTTTTTT. Translated: CASSSIWTQGPNEKLFF.